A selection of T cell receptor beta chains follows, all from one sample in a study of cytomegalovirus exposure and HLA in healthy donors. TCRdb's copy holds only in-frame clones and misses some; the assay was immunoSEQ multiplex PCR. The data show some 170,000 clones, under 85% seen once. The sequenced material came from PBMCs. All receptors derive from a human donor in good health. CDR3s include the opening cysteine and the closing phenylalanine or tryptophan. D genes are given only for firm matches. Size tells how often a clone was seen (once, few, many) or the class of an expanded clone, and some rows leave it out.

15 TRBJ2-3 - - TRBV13 CASSLGTGGTDTQYF TGTGCCAGCAGCTTAGGCACGGGGGGCACAGATACGCAGTATTTT
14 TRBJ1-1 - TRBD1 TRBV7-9 CASSWGQMNTEAFF TGTGCCAGCAGCTGGGGACAGATGAACACTGAAGCTTTCTTT
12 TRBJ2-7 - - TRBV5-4 CASSRDSYEQYF TGTGCCAGCAGCCGAGACTCCTACGAGCAGTACTTC
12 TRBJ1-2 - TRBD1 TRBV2 CASRGDSYGYTF TGTGCCAGCAGGGGGGACAGTTATGGCTACACCTTC
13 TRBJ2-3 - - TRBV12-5 CASGLPITDTQYF TGTGCTAGTGGTTTGCCAATCACAGATACGCAGTATTTT
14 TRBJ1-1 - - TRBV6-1 CASWDRGLGIEAFF TGTGCCAGCTGGGATCGGGGACTCGGTATAGAAGCTTTCTTT
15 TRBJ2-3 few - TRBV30 CAWSRQASSTDTQYF TGTGCCTGGTCAAGACAGGCCTCGAGCACAGATACGCAGTATTTT
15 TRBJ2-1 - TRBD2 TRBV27 CASSLSGGAGNEQFF TGTGCCAGCAGTCTTTCGGGGGGGGCTGGAAATGAGCAGTTCTTC
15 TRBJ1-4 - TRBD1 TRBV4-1 CASSHPRGLSKKLFF TGCGCCAGCAGCCACCCGAGGGGGCTTTCTAAAAAACTGTTTTTT
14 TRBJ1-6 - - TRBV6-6 CASSYRGEASPLHF TGTGCCAGCAGTTACCGGGGGGAGGCTTCACCCCTCCACTTT
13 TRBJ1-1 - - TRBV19 CASMDSLNTEAFF TGTGCCAGTATGGACAGCCTGAACACTGAAGCTTTCTTT
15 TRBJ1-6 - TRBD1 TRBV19 CASSMGRGDFSPLHF TGTGCCAGTAGTATGGGCAGGGGGGATTTTTCACCCCTCCACTTT
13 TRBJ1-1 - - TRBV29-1 CSVETGRNTEAFF TGCAGCGTTGAAACAGGGAGGAACACTGAAGCTTTCTTT
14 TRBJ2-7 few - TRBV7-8 CASSLPGVSYEQYF TGTGCCAGCAGCCTCCCCGGGGTTTCCTACGAGCAGTACTTC
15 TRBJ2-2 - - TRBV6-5 CASSFGQTNTGELFF TGTGCCAGCAGTTTTGGACAGACGAACACCGGGGAGCTGTTTTTT
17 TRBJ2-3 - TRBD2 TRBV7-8 CASSSGLAGEWADTQYF TGTGCCAGCAGCTCCGGACTAGCGGGGGAGTGGGCAGATACGCAGTATTTT
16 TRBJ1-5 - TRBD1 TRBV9 CASSLNRGSSSQPQHF TGTGCCAGCAGCTTAAACAGGGGTTCTTCTAGTCAGCCCCAGCATTTT
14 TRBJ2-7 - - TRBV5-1 CASSSATERSEQYF TGCGCCAGCAGCTCCGCGACAGAACGTAGCGAGCAGTACTTC
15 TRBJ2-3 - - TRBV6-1 CASCSGDPGSDTQYF TGTGCCAGCTGTTCGGGGGATCCCGGATCAGATACGCAGTATTTT
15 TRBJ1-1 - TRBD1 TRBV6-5 CASSYDRGASTEAFF TGTGCCAGCAGCTACGACAGGGGAGCGTCCACTGAAGCTTTCTTT
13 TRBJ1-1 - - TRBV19 CASSTGVNTEAFF TGTGCCAGTAGTACAGGGGTCAACACTGAAGCTTTCTTT
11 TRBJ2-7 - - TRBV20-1 CSAGIGGEQYF TGCAGTGCTGGAATAGGGGGCGAGCAGTACTTC
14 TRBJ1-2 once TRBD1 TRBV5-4 CASSYRDRGYGYTF TGTGCCAGCAGCTACCGGGACAGGGGTTATGGCTACACCTTC
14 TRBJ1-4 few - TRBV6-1 CASSYPEEYEKLFF TGTGCCAGCAGCTACCCAGAGGAGTATGAAAAACTGTTTTTT
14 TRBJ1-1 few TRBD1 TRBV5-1 CASSLQGRNTEAFF TGCGCCAGCAGCTTACAGGGGCGGAATACTGAAGCTTTCTTT
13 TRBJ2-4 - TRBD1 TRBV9 CASSVGQENIQYF TGTGCCAGCAGCGTCGGACAGGAAAACATTCAGTACTTC
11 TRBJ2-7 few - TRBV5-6 CASSLRGWQYF TGTGCCAGCAGCTTGAGGGGATGGCAGTACTTC
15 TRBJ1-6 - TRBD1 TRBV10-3 CAISPQDRGNSPLHF TGTGCCATCAGTCCCCAGGACAGGGGTAATTCACCCCTCCACTTT
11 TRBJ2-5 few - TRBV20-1 CSKEYQETQYF TGCAGTAAGGAGTACCAAGAGACCCAGTACTTC
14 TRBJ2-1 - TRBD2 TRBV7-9 CASSPGLATNEQFF TGTGCCAGCAGCCCAGGACTAGCAACTAATGAGCAGTTCTTC
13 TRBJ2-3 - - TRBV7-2 CASSLIRADTQYF TGTGCCAGCAGCTTAATCCGGGCAGATACGCAGTATTTT
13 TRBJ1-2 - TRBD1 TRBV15 CATEGQGSYGYTF TGTGCCACCGAGGGACAGGGGAGCTATGGCTACACCTTC
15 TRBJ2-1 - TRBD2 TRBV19 CASSSTSGGHNEQFF TGTGCCAGTAGTAGCACTAGCGGGGGGCACAATGAGCAGTTCTTC
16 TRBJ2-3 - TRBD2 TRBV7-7 CASSPLAGGLGDTQYF TGTGCTAGCAGCCCCCTAGCGGGGGGGCTGGGAGATACGCAGTATTTT
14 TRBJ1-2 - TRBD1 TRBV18 CASSPSEGARVYTF TGTGCCAGCTCACCCTCGGAGGGGGCGCGGGTCTACACCTTC
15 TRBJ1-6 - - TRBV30 CAWSERGSLRSPLHF TGTGCCTGGAGTGAAAGGGGTTCCTTAAGGTCACCCCTCCACTTT
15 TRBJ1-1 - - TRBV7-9 CASSHRYGQNTEAFF TGTGCCAGCAGCCACCGCTACGGACAAAACACTGAAGCTTTCTTT
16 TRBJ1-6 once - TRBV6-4 CASRDSTFPYNSPLHF TGTGCCAGCCGAGACTCGACATTCCCCTATAATTCACCCCTCCACTTT
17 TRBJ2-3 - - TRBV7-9 CSSSPPRQGVSTDTQYF TGTTCCAGCAGCCCCCCCCGGCAGGGCGTGAGCACAGATACGCAGTATTTT
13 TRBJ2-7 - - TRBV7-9 CASSLGGQVEQYF TGTGCCAGCAGCTTAGGAGGGCAGGTAGAGCAGTACTTC
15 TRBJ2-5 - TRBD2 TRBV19 CASSPGGGREETQYF TGTGCCAGTAGTCCGGGGGGGGGCAGAGAAGAGACCCAGTACTTC
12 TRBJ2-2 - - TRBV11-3 CASSFISGELFF TGTGCCAGCAGCTTTATCTCCGGGGAGCTGTTTTTT
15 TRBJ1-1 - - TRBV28 CASSRTANLNTEAFF TGTGCCAGCAGTCGGACAGCTAACTTAAACACTGAAGCTTTCTTT